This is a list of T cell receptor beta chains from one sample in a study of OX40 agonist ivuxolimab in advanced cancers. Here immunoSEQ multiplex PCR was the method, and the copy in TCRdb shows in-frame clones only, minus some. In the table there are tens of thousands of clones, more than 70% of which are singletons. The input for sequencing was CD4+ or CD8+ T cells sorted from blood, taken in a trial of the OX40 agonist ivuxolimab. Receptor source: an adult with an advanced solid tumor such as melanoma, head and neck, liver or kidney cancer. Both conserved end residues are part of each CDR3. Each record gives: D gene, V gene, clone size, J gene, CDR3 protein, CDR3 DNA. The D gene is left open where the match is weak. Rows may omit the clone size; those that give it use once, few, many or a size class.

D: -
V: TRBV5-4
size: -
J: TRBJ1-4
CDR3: CASSLSGRATNEKLFF
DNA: TGTGCCAGCAGCTTAAGCGGAAGGGCAACTAATGAAAAACTGTTTTTT

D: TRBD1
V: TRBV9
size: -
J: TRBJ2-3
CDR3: CASSVSRTGGLDTQYF
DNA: TGTGCCAGCAGCGTATCCAGGACAGGGGGACTAGATACGCAGTATTTT

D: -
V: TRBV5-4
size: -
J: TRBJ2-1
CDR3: CASRHKLEDEQFF
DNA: TGTGCCAGCAGACACAAACTAGAGGATGAGCAGTTCTTC

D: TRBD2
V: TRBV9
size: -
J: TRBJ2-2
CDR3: CASSGLAGGWTGELFF
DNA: TGTGCCAGCAGCGGACTAGCGGGAGGGTGGACCGGGGAGCTGTTTTTT

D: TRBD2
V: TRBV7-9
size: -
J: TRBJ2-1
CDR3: CASSSGLAGYNEQFF
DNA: TGTGCCAGCAGCTCTGGACTAGCGGGGTACAATGAGCAGTTCTTC

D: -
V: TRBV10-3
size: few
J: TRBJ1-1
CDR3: CAISGQGEAFF
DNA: TGTGCCATCAGTGGGCAGGGGGAAGCTTTCTTT

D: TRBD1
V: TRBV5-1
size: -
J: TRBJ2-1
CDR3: CASSFTGTGIKNEQFF
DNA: TGCGCCAGCAGCTTCACCGGGACAGGGATAAAAAATGAGCAGTTCTTC

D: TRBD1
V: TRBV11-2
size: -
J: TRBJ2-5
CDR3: CASSFRQGQETQYF
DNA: TGTGCCAGCAGCTTTAGACAGGGACAAGAGACCCAGTACTTC

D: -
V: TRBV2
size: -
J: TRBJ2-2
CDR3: CASTGPGDNTGELFF
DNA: TGTGCCAGCACGGGGCCCGGGGACAACACCGGGGAGCTGTTTTTT

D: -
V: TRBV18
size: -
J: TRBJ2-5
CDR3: CASSPEETQYF
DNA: TGTGCCAGCTCACCAGAAGAGACCCAGTACTTC

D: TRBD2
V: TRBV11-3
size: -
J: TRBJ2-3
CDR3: CASSLTSGGTDTQYF
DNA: TGTGCCAGCAGCTTAACTAGCGGGGGCACAGATACGCAGTATTTT